This is a list of T cell receptor beta chains from one sample in a study of blood T cells in healthy people across ages. TCRdb passed the 5' RACE reads through MiXCR, listing each CDR3 protein once. The sample lists around 1.5 million distinct CDR3 sequences, about 35% occurring once. The sample was blood. These receptors were taken from a woman under 40 in good health. Each CDR3 is given without its conserved first and last residue. Expanded clones get a size class; other rows say once, few or many, or leave the size out.

v_gene: TRBV3-1; j_gene: TRBJ2-7; abundance: NA; len: 11; CDR3aa: ASSQALSLEQY
v_gene: TRBV28; j_gene: TRBJ2-3; abundance: once; len: 13; CDR3aa: ASSFGPTLTDTQY
v_gene: TRBV6-2/TRBV6-3; j_gene: TRBJ2-1; abundance: many; len: 11; CDR3aa: ASRPEVIDEQF
v_gene: TRBV20-1; j_gene: TRBJ2-7; abundance: medium-sized; len: 8; CDR3aa: SAGVGEQY
v_gene: TRBV10-3; j_gene: TRBJ2-2; abundance: NA; len: 9; CDR3aa: AIISGGELF
v_gene: TRBV12-3/TRBV12-4; j_gene: TRBJ1-1; abundance: NA; len: 12; CDR3aa: VSSKSGGSGGAF
v_gene: TRBV7-6; j_gene: TRBJ1-2; abundance: NA; len: 12; CDR3aa: ASSLEGATNGYT
v_gene: TRBV7-3; j_gene: TRBJ1-1; abundance: few; len: 14; CDR3aa: AIPFNYDRENTEAF
v_gene: TRBV18; j_gene: TRBJ2-7; abundance: many; len: 12; CDR3aa: ASSPETGAGEQY
v_gene: TRBV28; j_gene: TRBJ2-3; abundance: NA; len: 14; CDR3aa: ASSSVHDRVADTQY
v_gene: TRBV12-3/TRBV12-4; j_gene: TRBJ2-1; abundance: NA; len: 13; CDR3aa: ASSRSRAAYNEQF
v_gene: TRBV3-1; j_gene: TRBJ2-1; abundance: few; len: 13; CDR3aa: ASSQAQLDYNEQF
v_gene: TRBV7-2; j_gene: TRBJ1-1; abundance: NA; len: 12; CDR3aa: ASSLTGVNTGAF
v_gene: TRBV19; j_gene: TRBJ2-1; abundance: NA; len: 12; CDR3aa: ASTGTSGSGEQF
v_gene: TRBV9; j_gene: TRBJ2-7; abundance: NA; len: 13; CDR3aa: ASSVDPRRVDEQY
v_gene: TRBV27; j_gene: TRBJ2-1; abundance: NA; len: 13; CDR3aa: ASSRSGGVNNEQF
v_gene: TRBV20-1; j_gene: TRBJ2-1; abundance: many; len: 13; CDR3aa: SARDGGSSYNEQF
v_gene: TRBV9; j_gene: TRBJ2-3; abundance: NA; len: 12; CDR3aa: ASSVGGFTDTQY
v_gene: TRBV20-1; j_gene: TRBJ1-6; abundance: NA; len: 17; CDR3aa: SASPRSQGNTAYNSPLH
v_gene: TRBV30; j_gene: TRBJ2-1; abundance: NA; len: 12; CDR3aa: AWNGGGSYNEQF
v_gene: TRBV6-6; j_gene: TRBJ2-1; abundance: NA; len: 12; CDR3aa: ASSSSGRLNEQF
v_gene: TRBV7-2; j_gene: TRBJ2-1; abundance: NA; len: 17; CDR3aa: ASSLGAWGGPLGYNEQF
v_gene: TRBV20-1; j_gene: TRBJ2-1; abundance: NA; len: 14; CDR3aa: SARDLVSGGYNEQF
v_gene: TRBV13; j_gene: TRBJ1-4; abundance: few; len: 14; CDR3aa: ASSLGNGGADEKLF
v_gene: TRBV13; j_gene: TRBJ2-7; abundance: NA; len: 12; CDR3aa: ASSYPAGAYEQY
v_gene: TRBV6-6; j_gene: TRBJ2-3; abundance: NA; len: 14; CDR3aa: ASSYPHGSGGDTQY
v_gene: TRBV27; j_gene: TRBJ2-1; abundance: few; len: 11; CDR3aa: ASSLYAKNKWF
v_gene: TRBV12-3/TRBV12-4; j_gene: TRBJ2-1; abundance: many; len: 13; CDR3aa: ASTLGGSSYNEQF
v_gene: TRBV21-1; j_gene: TRBJ2-3; abundance: few; len: 13; CDR3aa: ASSKGGRHTDTQY
v_gene: TRBV4-2; j_gene: TRBJ1-5; abundance: NA; len: 12; CDR3aa: ASSQDFGVQPQH
v_gene: TRBV29-1; j_gene: TRBJ2-3; abundance: many; len: 13; CDR3aa: SVARLAGGSDTQY
v_gene: TRBV4-1; j_gene: TRBJ1-4; abundance: NA; len: 11; CDR3aa: ASSQGQGGVLF
v_gene: TRBV29-1; j_gene: TRBJ1-1; abundance: NA; len: 12; CDR3aa: SVEKGTGNTEAF
v_gene: TRBV20-1; j_gene: TRBJ1-1; abundance: few; len: 11; CDR3aa: SAARVMNTEAF
v_gene: TRBV29-1; j_gene: TRBJ2-5; abundance: many; len: 9; CDR3aa: SSLIRETQY
v_gene: TRBV7-2; j_gene: TRBJ1-2; abundance: NA; len: 11; CDR3aa: ASSLFGWDGYT
v_gene: TRBV6-1; j_gene: TRBJ2-3; abundance: NA; len: 13; CDR3aa: ASSTAGRGTDTQY
v_gene: TRBV29-1; j_gene: TRBJ2-7; abundance: NA; len: 11; CDR3aa: SVSGGLPYEQY
v_gene: TRBV6-5; j_gene: TRBJ1-1; abundance: NA; len: 13; CDR3aa: ASSYSLATNTEAF
v_gene: TRBV7-9; j_gene: TRBJ2-7; abundance: few; len: 13; CDR3aa: ASSSTDRGEWEQY
v_gene: TRBV6-5; j_gene: TRBJ1-1; abundance: NA; len: 12; CDR3aa: ASRKALRNTEAF
v_gene: TRBV20-1; j_gene: TRBJ2-3; abundance: NA; len: 14; CDR3aa: SARPGGLAGVRTQY
v_gene: TRBV12-3/TRBV12-4; j_gene: TRBJ1-2; abundance: many; len: 11; CDR3aa: ASSLAAGYGYT
v_gene: TRBV5-1; j_gene: TRBJ1-2; abundance: NA; len: 13; CDR3aa: ASRPDSDPYYGYT
v_gene: TRBV2; j_gene: TRBJ2-5; abundance: few; len: 13; CDR3aa: ASSEWLRGLETQY
v_gene: TRBV27; j_gene: TRBJ2-4; abundance: many; len: 16; CDR3aa: ASSPLGSGSALGGIQY
v_gene: TRBV15; j_gene: TRBJ1-6; abundance: NA; len: 17; CDR3aa: ATSSPPGQGKVLNSPLH
v_gene: TRBV20-1; j_gene: TRBJ1-4; abundance: NA; len: 6; CDR3aa: SRTELF
v_gene: TRBV4-1; j_gene: TRBJ2-7; abundance: NA; len: 11; CDR3aa: ASSRIQGGEQY
v_gene: TRBV7-8; j_gene: TRBJ1-4; abundance: few; len: 13; CDR3aa: ASSLGQVGNEKLF
v_gene: TRBV20-1; j_gene: TRBJ2-7; abundance: few; len: 14; CDR3aa: SARPQGAGVVYEQY
v_gene: TRBV12-3/TRBV12-4; j_gene: TRBJ1-5; abundance: NA; len: 13; CDR3aa: ASSQGHYSNQPQH
v_gene: TRBV4-1; j_gene: TRBJ1-2; abundance: NA; len: 14; CDR3aa: ASSRLPGQGGYGYT
v_gene: TRBV6-2/TRBV6-3; j_gene: TRBJ1-2; abundance: few; len: 13; CDR3aa: ASTTGEGHNYGYT
v_gene: TRBV5-1; j_gene: TRBJ2-2; abundance: NA; len: 13; CDR3aa: ASSPSTGNTGELF
v_gene: TRBV12-3/TRBV12-4; j_gene: TRBJ1-2; abundance: NA; len: 11; CDR3aa: ATLLRDRDGCT
v_gene: TRBV7-2; j_gene: TRBJ2-1; abundance: NA; len: 11; CDR3aa: ASSYYSVGEQF